This record looks at one TCR beta chain sequence and its context. The naive CD8 population came from CD45RO-negative cells selected for CCR7, without terminally differentiated effector memory CD45RA+ cells. The data derive from a study of shared clonotypes between healthy human individuals. Study-wide context: Three plates each covered CD4 naive and memory; CD8 naive two, CD8 memory one.

This CDR3 spans 16 amino acids. Per germline, CDR1 MGHRA and CDR2 YSYEKL. V shed 1 base and J shed 0 bases, with 12 bases lying between them. Several immunoSEQ plates received, in even portions, the genomic DNA of each subset. The data were produced by immunoSEQ multiplex PCR, yet TCRdb's version contains in-frame clones alone and is incomplete. Found here are around 2.1 million clones, around 93% of them singletons; the top ten hold 1.5% to 2%. The gene calls are TRBV4-1 and TRBJ1-1; D not certain. The TCR originated in a man aged 18 to 30 in good health. Some clones in this sample may be carry-over from other donors' samples. The sample consisted of naive CD8+ T cells from PBMCs. DNA of the CDR3: TGCGCCAGCAGCCAAGGTCTCAAGGGTATGAACACTGAAGCTTTCTTT. Protein sequence: CASSQGLKGMNTEAFF.